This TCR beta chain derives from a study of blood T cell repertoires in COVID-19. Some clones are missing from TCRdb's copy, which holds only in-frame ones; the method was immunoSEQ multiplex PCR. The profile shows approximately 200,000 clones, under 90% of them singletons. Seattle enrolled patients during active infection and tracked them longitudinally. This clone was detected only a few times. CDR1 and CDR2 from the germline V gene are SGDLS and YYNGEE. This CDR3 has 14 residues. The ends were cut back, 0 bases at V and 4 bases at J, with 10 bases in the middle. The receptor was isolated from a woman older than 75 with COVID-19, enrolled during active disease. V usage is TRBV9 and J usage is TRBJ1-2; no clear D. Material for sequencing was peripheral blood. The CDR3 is CASSVEESGYGYTF. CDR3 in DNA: TGTGCCAGCAGCGTAGAGGAGAGTGGCTATGGCTACACCTTC.